This T cell receptor (beta chain) was recovered during a study of blood T cell repertoires in COVID-19. The wider study: Specimens from acute and convalescent COVID-19 originated in the United States, Italy and Spain.

Germline values: CDR1 MNHEY, CDR2 SVGEGT. The trim removed 5 bases at V and 4 bases at J, leaving 8 bases unmatched. This CDR3 has 15 residues. Under the authors' procedure: Quantification of nucleated cells was approximated via reference gene primer amplification. Produced via immunoSEQ multiplex PCR; TCRdb's table is partial and in-frame only. That table is the source of V, J and clone size, and D and trimming were worked out from the DNA. The sample holds 300,000 to 350,000 clones; approximately 92% are singletons and the top ten take 6.5% to 8%. The TCR sequence derives from a woman in her twenties or thirties with COVID-19, enrolled during active disease. The chain has TRBV6-2 or TRBV6-3 and TRBJ2-7; the match to TRBD2 covers 10 bases. Sequencing was performed on peripheral blood. The CDR3 sequence is CASSPPTSGIYEQYF. As DNA, the CDR3 is TGTGCCAGCAGTCCCCCCACTAGCGGGATTTACGAGCAGTACTTC.